The 13 T cell receptor beta chains in this list originate from one sample, sequenced in a study of T cell clusters in autoimmune cytopenias. Each sample's input was about 270 ng genomic DNA, some 40,000 genome equivalents. TRB rearrangements were amplified by touch-down multiplex PCR with mixed TRB-A/B primers. TCRdb reprocessed the multiplex PCR reads and stores each CDR3 protein as one record, lacking DNA. This sample lists about 4,300 distinct CDR3 sequences; its ten largest clones have around 20%. Sample: peripheral blood. These receptors came from a human donor with an autoimmune cytopenia or autoimmune hepatitis (not recorded which).

The chain has TRBV7-9 and TRBJ2-1; TCRdb's D call, TRBD2, is unchecked because there is no DNA. Germline V gene sequence: CDR1 SEHNR, CDR2 FQNEAQ (reference sequence). CDR3 size: 15 residues. The CDR3 region is CASSTRGGRLNEQFF.

This clonotype is called medium-sized based on its frequency. The chain employs TRBV5-4 and TRBJ2-2; TCRdb calls TRBD2, which cannot be checked without DNA. Germline lookup yields CDR1 SGHNT and CDR2 YYREEE (reference sequence). CDR3 length equals 15 residues. The CDR3 sequence: CASSFGLADTGELFF.

By frequency, this clonotype registers medium-sized (0.01 to 0.1%). This sequence joins TRBV27 and TRBJ1-5. CDR1 MNHEY and CDR2 SMNVEV come from the germline V gene (reference sequence). CDR3 length equals 14 residues. The CDR3 loop reads CASSGGYSNQPQHF.

This clonotype shows up as large by frequency. The gene calls are TRBV27 and TRBJ1-3; lacking DNA, the TRBD1 call made by TCRdb goes unchecked. Germline V CDR1 and CDR2: MNHEY, SMNVEV (reference sequence). This CDR3 has 15 amino acids. The CDR3 region is CASSAQGSSGNTIYF.

V and J are TRBV10-3 and TRBJ2-7; TCRdb gives TRBD1 as the D gene, but with no DNA this cannot be confirmed. The CDR3 loop spans 14 amino acids. Germline lookup yields CDR1 ENHRY and CDR2 SYGVKD. CDR3 sequence reads: CAISEPGQSYEQYF.

This clonotype is called medium-sized based on its frequency. V is TRBV18 and J is TRBJ1-5. This CDR3 comprises 15 residues. Germline CDR1 and CDR2: KGHSH and LQKENI. CDR3 protein: CASSPAVNSNQPQHF.

This clonotype registers medium-sized by frequency. The chain is built from TRBV12-3 or TRBV12-4 and TRBJ1-1. This CDR3 spans 12 amino acids. The CDR3 sequence: CASSRVNTEAFF.

Considering frequency, this clonotype is medium-sized. The chain is built from TRBV5-1 and TRBJ2-2. Germline lookup yields CDR1 SGHRS and CDR2 YFSETQ. This CDR3 is built from 14 residues. CDR3 protein: CASSLDRLSGELFF.

The CDR3 is CASRGLQRNEQFF. The chain joins TRBV11-2 to TRBJ2-1; TCRdb reports TRBD2, a call that lacks DNA to check it against. In germline, CDR1 is SGHAT, CDR2 FQNNGV. The CDR3 runs 13 residues.

The CDR3 sequence: CASIMAGAANTGELFF. V and J are TRBV28 and TRBJ2-2; TCRdb gives TRBD1 as the D gene, but with no DNA this cannot be confirmed. In germline, CDR1 is MDHEN, CDR2 SYDVKM. The CDR3 spans 16 residues.

This clonotype is classed as medium-sized by frequency. The chain carries TRBV27 and TRBJ1-5. The CDR3 length is 16 residues. In germline, CDR1 is MNHEY, CDR2 SMNVEV (reference sequence). This CDR3 is CASRSLWGPSNQPQHF.

This chain uses TRBV7-9 with TRBJ1-1; as DNA is missing, the TRBD1 call by TCRdb cannot be tested. CDR3 length equals 14 residues. Per germline, CDR1 SEHNR and CDR2 FQNEAQ (reference sequence). CDR3: CASSSRQANTEAFF.

This clonotype registers medium-sized (0.01 to 0.1%) by frequency. The CDR3 reads CASSILLRQGRAFF. The chain couples TRBV19 to TRBJ1-1; TCRdb picks TRBD1, but there is no DNA to check that call. This CDR3 region has 14 residues. Germline values: CDR1 LNHDA, CDR2 SQIVND (reference sequence).